The 16 T cell receptor beta chains below come from one sample, sequenced in a study of identical twins. TCRdb reprocessed the 5' RACE reads with MiXCR, giving one entry per CDR3 protein. The table has about 530,000 distinct CDR3 sequences, approximately 20% seen once. Another study also made use of these data, one on yellow fever vaccine responses in identical twins.

Sequenced input: CD4+ T cells sorted from blood. Receptors originate from a woman aged 18-29 years in good health.

This clonotype turned up a few times. The chain has TRBV2 and TRBJ1-6; the D gene is possibly TRBD1 (5 bases). The ends were cut back, 6 bases at V and 18 bases at J, with 15 bases in the middle. The germline V gene encodes CDR1 SNHLY and CDR2 FYNNEI. The CDR3 sequence is 11 residues long. CDR3 sequence: CASRESRGNHF. The CDR3 DNA follows: TGTGCCAGCAGAGAATCACGGGGGAACCACTTT.

This clonotype appeared a few times. In nucleotides, the CDR3 is TGTGCCACCAGCTCCTCACAGGTTAACTATGGCTACACCTTC. Protein product: CATSSSQVNYGYTF. V usage is TRBV15 and J usage is TRBJ1-2; D perhaps matches TRBD1 (5 bases). Trimming left V 5 bases short and J 1 base short, with 11 bases between. The CDR3 runs to 14 residues. Germline values: CDR1 LNHNV, CDR2 YYDKDF (reference sequence).

This clonotype was recorded a few times. The J gene is TRBJ2-5, the V gene TRBV5-1, with TRBD1 identical over 7 bases. The V and J ends lost 4 bases and 5 bases, in that order; junction bases with no gene match: 8. The CDR3 has 14 residues. From germline, CDR1 is SGHRS and CDR2 YFSETQ. In nucleotides, the CDR3 is TGCGCCAGCAGCAGAGGACAGGTCTGGGAGACCCAGTACTTC. This sequence encodes CASSRGQVWETQYF.

This clonotype was found many times. This sequence joins TRBV3-1 and TRBJ1-1; D is perhaps TRBD1 (5 bases). Looked up from germline, CDR1 is LGHDT and CDR2 is YNNKEL (reference sequence). The V end was cut by 6 bases, the J end by 1 base, with 12 bases between. The CDR3 has 14 amino acids. Here the CDR3 DNA reads TGTGCCAGCAGTTGGGGCAAGTCGAACACTGAAGCTTTCTTT. Amino acids: CASSWGKSNTEAFF.

The chain is built from TRBV9 and TRBJ2-7, with D maybe TRBD2 (5 bases). The CDR3 runs to 12 residues. Germline values: CDR1 SGDLS, CDR2 YYNGEE. The V and J ends lost 6 bases and 3 bases respectively, with 10 bases between them. The CDR3 DNA follows: TGTGCCAGCAACACCGGGGACTACGAGCAGTACGTC. The encoded protein is CASNTGDYEQYV.

The chain recombines TRBV24-1 with TRBJ2-1; possible D gene TRBD1, 6 bases. Germline lookup yields CDR1 KGHDR and CDR2 SFDVKD. The CDR3 extends over 16 amino acids. V gave up 3 bases and J gave up 0 bases, with 11 bases separating them. The CDR3 region has the DNA TGTGCCACCAGTGATACAGGGCTGGGCTCCTACAATGAGCAGTTCTTC. This translates into CATSDTGLGSYNEQFF.

This chain joins TRBV5-6 and TRBJ2-1; 8 positions match TRBD1. This CDR3 contains 15 residues. Unmatched junction bases numbered 8, after V lost 2 bases and J lost 7 bases. From germline, CDR1 is SGHDT and CDR2 YYEEEE. In DNA form, the CDR3 reads TGTGCCAGCAGCTTAATAGGACAGGGTGTAAATGAGCAGTTCTTC. Residues: CASSLIGQGVNEQFF.

A few counts support this clonotype. V gene TRBV10-3 combines with J gene TRBJ2-7, with 10 positions matching TRBD2. The CDR3 extends over 14 amino acids. Germline-derived CDR1 and CDR2 are ENHRY and SYGVKD. The trim removed 6 bases at V and 0 bases at J, leaving 2 bases unmatched. The CDR3 DNA follows: TGTGCCATCAGGGGACTAGCGAGCTCCTACGAGCAGTACTTC. Residues: CAIRGLASSYEQYF.

This chain connects TRBV10-3 to TRBJ2-3; 9 bases are a match to TRBD1. The germline CDR1 and CDR2 sequences are ENHRY and SYGVKD. The CDR3 runs 18 residues. With V trimmed by 4 bases and J by 4 bases, 15 bases remained unmatched. Written as DNA, the CDR3 is TGTGCCATCAGTGGCGCAGCGTGGGGACAGGGAAACTCAGATACGCAGTATTTT. This codes for CAISGAAWGQGNSDTQYF.

This clonotype was detected only a few times. The gene calls are TRBV28 and TRBJ2-1; 9 bases map to TRBD2. V shed 6 bases and J 3 bases; nucleotides not matched to a gene: 3. The CDR3 is 14 amino acids. Germline CDR1 reads MDHEN; CDR2 reads SYDVKM. The CDR3 nucleotides read TGTGCCAGCAGGCGGGGGGGCCTCTACAATGAGCAGTTCTTC. This encodes CASRRGGLYNEQFF.

This chain joins TRBV6-2 or TRBV6-3 and TRBJ1-2, with D possibly matching TRBD1 (5 bases). Trimming removed 6 bases from V and 8 bases from J, with 16 bases in between. Germline V gives CDR1 MNHEY, CDR2 SVGEGT. The CDR3 covers 13 residues. CDR3 loop: CASRPTTGYGYTF. The DNA for the CDR3 is TGTGCCAGCAGACCTACCACAGGATACGGCTACACCTTC.

This chain uses TRBV24-1 with TRBJ2-5; 8 bases align to TRBD2. The trim removed 6 bases at V and 5 bases at J, leaving 7 bases unmatched. The CDR3 totals 14 residues. Germline V gene lookup returns CDR1 KGHDR and CDR2 SFDVKD. CDR3 nucleotides: TGTGCCACCAGTTTAACGGGAGGGCCCGAGACCCAGTACTTC. Translated, it gives CATSLTGGPETQYF.

There are a few counts of this clonotype. V usage is TRBV14 and J usage is TRBJ1-1; D might be TRBD1 (6 bases). Trimming shortened V by 4 bases and J by 7 bases, and 13 bases separated the two germline ends. This CDR3 is 13 amino acids long. Germline V gene data show CDR1 as SGHDN and CDR2 as FVKESK. CDR3 loop: CASSPWTDSEAFF. DNA of the CDR3: TGTGCCAGCAGCCCCTGGACAGACAGTGAAGCTTTCTTT.

This clonotype appeared a few times. This rearrangement joins TRBV5-6 to TRBJ2-2; TRBD1 matches 8 bases. Germline loops: CDR1 SGHDT, CDR2 YYEEEE. The CDR3 length is 18 residues. The V gene end was trimmed by 2 bases and the J gene end by 2 bases; junction bases not matched to a gene: 11. CDR3 DNA: TGTGCCAGCAGCTTCGGCTTTCCGGGACAGGTCAACACCGGGGAGCTGTTTTTT. It encodes CASSFGFPGQVNTGELFF. Together with reference TRBV5-6 and TRBJ2-2, the CDR3 gives the full variable domain: DAGVTQSPTHLIKTRGQQVTLRCSPKSGHDTVSWYQQALGQGPQFIFQYYEEEERQRGNFPDRFSGHQFPNYSSELNVNALLLGDSALYLCASSFGFPGQVNTGELFFGEGSRLTVL.

V gene TRBV5-1 combines with J gene TRBJ2-5; 8 bases map to TRBD2. The CDR3 contains 15 residues. With V trimmed by 2 bases and J by 4 bases, 7 bases remained unmatched. In germline, CDR1 is SGHRS, CDR2 YFSETQ. The CDR3 DNA reads TGCGCCAGCAGCTTATTAGCGGGGACGAGAGAGACCCAGTACTTC. It encodes CASSLLAGTRETQYF. The variable domain in full, completed from reference TRBV5-1 and TRBJ2-5, reads KAGVTQTPRYLIKTRGQQVTLSCSPISGHRSVSWYQQTPGQGLQFLFEYFSETQRNKGNFPGRFSGRQFSNSRSEMNVSTLELGDSALYLCASSLLAGTRETQYFGPGTRLLVL.

This clonotype came up a few times. This chain joins TRBV12-3 or TRBV12-4 and TRBJ2-2; 9 bases are a match to TRBD1. The CDR3 loop spans 13 amino acids. J was trimmed by 7 bases and V by 8 bases; bases with no gene match: 5. Here the CDR3 reads CASDRGFVGELFF. The CDR3 nucleotides read TGTGCCAGCGACAGGGGGTTTGTCGGGGAGCTGTTTTTT.